The clone carrying this T cell receptor beta chain was observed a few times. What it binds is unknown. The sample belongs to a study of T cell responses to AZD1222 COVID-19 vaccine. Whole-study results and caveats: The repertoires were collected only after the peak T cell response. Donors, mostly white British, included more females; clonal diversity was possibly underestimated. Within unmutated variant regions lay the reported targets of nearly half of spike-specific TCRs.

Measured with immunoSEQ multiplex PCR; TCRdb has only the in-frame clones, and not every one. The table includes approximately 270,000 clones, about 94% detected once. V lost 9 bases, J lost 3 bases, and 8 bases stayed unmatched. This CDR3 spans 13 amino acids. The V gene's germline CDR1 is MNHEY and CDR2 SMNVEV (reference sequence). Specimen: peripheral blood, collected 28 days after the second AZD1222 dose. This chain connects TRBV27 to TRBJ2-7; 7 positions match TRBD1. The receptor was isolated from an adult who received the AZD1222 COVID-19 vaccine. CDR3 sequence: CARGTWDSYEQYF. The DNA for the CDR3 is TGTGCCAGGGGAACCTGGGACAGCTACGAGCAGTACTTC.